The present T cell receptor beta chain was sequenced within a study of blood T cell repertoires in COVID-19. V lost 1 base and J lost 6; bases outside the gene matches: 2. The CDR3 contains 14 residues. Germline V gene lookup returns CDR1 SGHTA and CDR2 FQGNSA. This table comes from immunoSEQ multiplex PCR, and its TCRdb copy is limited to in-frame clones, with some not included. This table holds 45,000 to 55,000 clones, more than 65% found once. The chain joins TRBV7-2 to TRBJ2-4, with 8 bases matching TRBD2. The clonotype was recovered from a woman in her sixties or seventies with acute or convalescent COVID-19. The sample taken for sequencing was peripheral blood. The CDR3 DNA is TGTGCCAGCAGCTTAGAGGCGGGGGGAAACATTCAGTACTTC. This codes for CASSLEAGGNIQYF. Combining the CDR3 with reference TRBV7-2 and TRBJ2-4 gives the whole variable domain GAGVSQSPSNKVTEKGKDVELRCDPISGHTALYWYRQSLGQGLEFLIYFQGNSAPDKSGLPSDRFSAERTGGSVSTLTIQRTQQEDSAVYLCASSLEAGGNIQYFGAGTRLSVL.